This entry concerns a single T cell receptor (beta chain). Its antigen remains unidentified. The sample comes from a study of CXCR3-negative and CXCR3-positive naive CD8 T cells. Findings and caveats of the study: Greater hydrophobicity was found in TRB CDR3s of CXCR3-positive naive cells than of CXCR3-negative naive cells. Similar TRBV-TRBJ usage characterized naive CXCR3-negative and CXCR3-positive cells; memory cells differed.

The CDR3 is made up of 15 amino acids. Germline V gene data show CDR1 as MDHEN and CDR2 as SYDVKM. The authors prepared UMI-labeled TRB cDNA libraries by 5' RACE. TCRdb reanalyzed the 5' RACE reads and collapses them to one entry per CDR3 protein, without DNA. This sample's table reports fewer than 90,000 distinct CDR3 sequences. This receptor was taken from a human donor in good health. Some clones in this sample may be carry-over from other donors' samples. Material for sequencing was naive CXCR3+ CD8+ T cells from blood. The subset: CD45RO-CCR7+CD27+CD95- naive CD8+ T cells expressing CXCR3 (TNR3+). V is TRBV28 and J is TRBJ2-6; absent DNA, TCRdb's TRBD2 call cannot be checked. This chain's CDR3 is CASSFRSRGLDVQTF.